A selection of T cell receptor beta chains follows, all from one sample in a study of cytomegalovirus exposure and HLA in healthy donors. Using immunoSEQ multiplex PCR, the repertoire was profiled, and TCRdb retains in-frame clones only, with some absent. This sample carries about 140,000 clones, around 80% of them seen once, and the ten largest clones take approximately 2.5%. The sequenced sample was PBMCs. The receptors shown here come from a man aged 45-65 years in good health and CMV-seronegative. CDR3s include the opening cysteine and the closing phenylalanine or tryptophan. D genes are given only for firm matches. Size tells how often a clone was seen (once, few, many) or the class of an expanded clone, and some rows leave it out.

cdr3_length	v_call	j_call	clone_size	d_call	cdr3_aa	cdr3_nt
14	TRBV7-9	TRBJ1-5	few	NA	CASSLAGGSQPQHF	TGTGCCAGCAGCTTAGCGGGGGGGTCCCAGCCCCAGCATTTT
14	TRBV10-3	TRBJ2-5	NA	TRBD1	CAISRTGQSETQYF	TGTGCCATCAGTCGGACAGGGCAGTCGGAGACCCAGTACTTC
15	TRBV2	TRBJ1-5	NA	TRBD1	CASSEGRDSIQPQHF	TGTGCCAGCAGTGAGGGGCGGGACAGCATTCAGCCCCAGCATTTT
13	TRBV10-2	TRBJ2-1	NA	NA	CASRAGSYNEQFF	TGCGCCAGCAGGGCGGGTTCCTACAATGAGCAGTTCTTC
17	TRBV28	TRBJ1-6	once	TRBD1	CASSSAGTGFGNSPLHF	TGTGCCAGCAGTTCAGCCGGGACAGGATTTGGCAATTCACCCCTCCACTTT
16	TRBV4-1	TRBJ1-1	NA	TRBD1	CASSQGQGARGTEAFF	TGCGCCAGCAGCCAAGGACAGGGGGCGAGGGGCACTGAAGCTTTCTTT
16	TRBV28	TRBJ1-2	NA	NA	CASSLSGTGETYGYTF	TGTGCCAGCAGTTTATCCGGTACGGGAGAGACCTATGGCTACACCTTC
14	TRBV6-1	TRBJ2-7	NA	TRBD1	CASSEGAGGWEQYF	TGTGCCAGCAGTGAAGGGGCAGGGGGTTGGGAGCAGTACTTC
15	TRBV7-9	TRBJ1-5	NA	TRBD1	CASSLATGGVQPQHF	TGTGCCAGCAGCCTAGCGACAGGGGGCGTTCAGCCCCAGCATTTT
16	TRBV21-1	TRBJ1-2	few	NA	CASSNRRRDRARGYTF	TGTGCCAGCAGCAACAGACGCCGGGACAGGGCGCGTGGCTACACCTTC
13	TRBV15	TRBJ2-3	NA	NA	CATSTEGRGTQYF	TGTGCCACCAGCACGGAAGGCCGCGGCACGCAGTATTTT
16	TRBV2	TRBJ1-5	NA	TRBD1	CASRGTESSSNQPQHF	TGTGCCAGCAGGGGGACAGAAAGTTCTAGCAATCAGCCCCAGCATTTT
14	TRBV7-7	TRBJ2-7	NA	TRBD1	CASSLEGQGGEQYF	TGTGCCAGCAGCTTAGAGGGACAGGGAGGCGAGCAGTACTTC
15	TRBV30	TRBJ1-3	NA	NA	CAWTLGTRSGNTIYF	TGTGCCTGGACGCTCGGGACTAGGTCTGGAAACACCATATATTTT
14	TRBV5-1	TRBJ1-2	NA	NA	CASSLTAANYGYTF	TGCGCCAGCAGCTTGACAGCCGCTAACTATGGCTACACCTTC
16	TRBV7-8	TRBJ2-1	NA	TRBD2	CASSSPASGGYNEQFF	TGTGCCAGCAGCTCCCCGGCTAGCGGGGGCTACAATGAGCAGTTCTTC
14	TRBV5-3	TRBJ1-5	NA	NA	CARSSGEDNQPQHF	TGTGCCAGAAGCTCCGGTGAGGACAATCAGCCCCAGCATTTT
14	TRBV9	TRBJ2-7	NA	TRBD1	CASSLGQGPWQQYF	TGTGCCAGCAGCCTGGGACAGGGGCCCTGGCAGCAGTACTTC
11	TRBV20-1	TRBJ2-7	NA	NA	CSAGAGREQYF	TGCAGTGCTGGCGCAGGTCGCGAGCAGTACTTC
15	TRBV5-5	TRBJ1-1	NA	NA	CASSLVRLPNTEAFF	TGTGCCAGCAGCTTGGTTCGACTCCCGAACACTGAAGCTTTCTTT
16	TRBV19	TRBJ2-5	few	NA	CASSTSSGQGGETQYF	TGTGCCAGTAGTACCTCATCGGGCCAGGGAGGAGAGACCCAGTACTTC
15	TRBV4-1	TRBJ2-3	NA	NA	CASSQDFAVTDTQYF	TGCGCCAGCAGCCAAGATTTCGCGGTCACAGATACGCAGTATTTT
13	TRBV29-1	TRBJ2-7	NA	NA	CSVVSAGTYEQYF	TGCAGCGTTGTATCTGCAGGGACCTACGAGCAGTACTTC
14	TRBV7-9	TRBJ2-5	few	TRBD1	CASSLDRGRETQYF	TGTGCCAGCAGCTTAGACAGGGGGCGGGAGACCCAGTACTTC
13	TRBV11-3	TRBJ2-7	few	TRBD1	CASSQDRGKEQYF	TGTGCCAGCAGCCAAGACAGGGGGAAGGAGCAGTACTTC
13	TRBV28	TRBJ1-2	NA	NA	CASSLQGNYGYTF	TGTGCCAGCAGTTTGCAGGGGAACTATGGCTACACCTTC
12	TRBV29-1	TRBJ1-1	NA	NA	CSVGGGNTEAFF	TGCAGCGTTGGGGGGGGGAACACTGAAGCTTTCTTT
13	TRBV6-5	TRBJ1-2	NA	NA	CASSYDPGYGYTF	TGTGCCAGCAGTTACGATCCGGGATATGGCTACACCTTC
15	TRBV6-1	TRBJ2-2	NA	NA	CASSEQASNTGELFF	TGTGCCAGCAGTGAACAGGCCTCGAACACCGGGGAGCTGTTTTTT
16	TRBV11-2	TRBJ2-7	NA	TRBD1	CASSSARDRVTYEQYF	TGTGCCAGCAGCTCAGCCCGGGACAGGGTCACCTACGAGCAGTACTTC
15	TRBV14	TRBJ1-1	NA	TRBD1	CASSHQGAGGTEAFF	TGTGCCAGCAGCCACCAGGGGGCAGGGGGCACTGAAGCTTTCTTT
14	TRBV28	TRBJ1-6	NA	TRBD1	CASSLGQGYSPLHF	TGTGCCAGCAGCCTCGGACAGGGATATTCACCCCTCCACTTT
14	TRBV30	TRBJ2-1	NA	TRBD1	CAWSVGQAYNEQFF	TGTGCCTGGAGTGTAGGACAGGCCTACAATGAGCAGTTCTTC
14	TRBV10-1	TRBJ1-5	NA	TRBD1	CASRGGTGSEPQHF	TGCGCCAGCAGGGGGGGGACAGGCAGTGAGCCCCAGCATTTT
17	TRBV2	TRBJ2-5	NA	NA	CASSVGGRWAIGETQYF	TGTGCCAGCAGTGTTGGAGGGAGATGGGCCATAGGGGAGACCCAGTACTTC
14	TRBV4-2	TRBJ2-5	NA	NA	CASSQEGRQETQYF	TGTGCCAGCAGCCAAGAGGGCAGACAGGAGACCCAGTACTTC
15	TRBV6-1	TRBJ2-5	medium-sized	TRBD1	CASKGQGSTQETQYF	TGTGCCAGCAAGGGACAGGGGTCAACCCAAGAGACCCAGTACTTC
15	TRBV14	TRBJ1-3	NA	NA	CASSLLQSSGNTIYF	TGTGCCAGCAGCCTTCTACAGTCCTCTGGAAACACCATATATTTT
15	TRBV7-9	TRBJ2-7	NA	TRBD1	CASSPTGGYGYEQYF	TGTGCCAGCAGCCCCACAGGGGGCTATGGGTACGAGCAGTACTTC
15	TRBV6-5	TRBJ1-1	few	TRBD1	CASRHEVQGATEAFF	TGTGCCAGCAGACACGAAGTTCAGGGGGCCACTGAAGCTTTCTTT
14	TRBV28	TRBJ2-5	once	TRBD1	CASSRKQGQETQYF	TGTGCCAGCAGTCGGAAACAGGGGCAAGAGACCCAGTACTTC
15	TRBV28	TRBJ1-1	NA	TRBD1	CASSLTGGERAEAFF	TGTGCCAGCAGTCTAACAGGGGGCGAGAGGGCTGAAGCTTTCTTT
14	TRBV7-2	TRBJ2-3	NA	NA	CASSLGQPTDTQYF	TGTGCCAGCAGCCTAGGACAACCCACCGATACGCAGTATTTT
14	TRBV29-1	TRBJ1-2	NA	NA	CSAGGRDPNYGYTF	TGCAGCGCGGGGGGTAGGGATCCTAACTATGGCTACACCTTC
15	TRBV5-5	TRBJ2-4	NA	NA	CASSLRGTVENIQYF	TGTGCCAGCAGCTTGCGCGGGACTGTGGAAAACATTCAGTACTTC
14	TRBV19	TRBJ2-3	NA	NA	CASSMGLRTDTQYF	TGTGCCAGTAGTATGGGACTGCGCACAGATACGCAGTATTTT
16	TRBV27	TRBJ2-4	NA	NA	CASSLSPGGAKNIQYF	TGTGCCAGCAGTTTATCTCCAGGGGGGGCCAAAAACATTCAGTACTTC
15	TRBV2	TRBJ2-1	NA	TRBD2	CASSEVRELYNEQFF	TGTGCCAGCAGTGAGGTGCGGGAGCTCTACAATGAGCAGTTCTTC
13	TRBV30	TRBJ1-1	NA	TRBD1	CAWKGGQGVSAFF	TGTGCCTGGAAGGGGGGCCAGGGGGTGTCTGCTTTCTTT
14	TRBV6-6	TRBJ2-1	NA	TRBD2	CASSYSGGDNEQFF	TGTGCCAGCAGCTACTCGGGAGGGGACAATGAGCAGTTCTTC
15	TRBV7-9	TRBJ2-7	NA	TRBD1	CASSPGQGADYEQYF	TGTGCCAGCAGCCCGGGACAGGGGGCTGACTACGAGCAGTACTTC
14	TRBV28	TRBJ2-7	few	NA	CASSLRAGVDEQYF	TGTGCCAGCAGTTTACGGGCAGGGGTCGACGAGCAGTACTTC
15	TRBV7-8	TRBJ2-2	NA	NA	CASTTGTAGPGELFF	TGTGCCAGCACCACCGGGACGGCGGGACCCGGGGAGCTGTTTTTT
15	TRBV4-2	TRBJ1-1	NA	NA	CASSQVTGGGTEAFF	TGTGCCAGCAGCCAAGTTACAGGCGGAGGGACTGAAGCTTTCTTT
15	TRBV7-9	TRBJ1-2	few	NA	CASSFPDTKLYGYTF	TGTGCCAGCAGCTTCCCGGACACGAAGTTGTATGGCTACACCTTC
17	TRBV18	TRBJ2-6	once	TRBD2	CASSLAGTISGANVLTF	TGTGCCAGCTCACTAGCGGGAACCATCTCTGGGGCCAACGTCCTGACTTTC
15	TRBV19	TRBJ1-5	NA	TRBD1	CASMLGGQGSGPQHF	TGTGCCAGTATGCTAGGAGGACAGGGGTCGGGGCCCCAGCATTTT
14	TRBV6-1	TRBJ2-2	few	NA	CASSEFWSGGELFF	TGTGCCAGCAGTGAATTTTGGAGTGGCGGGGAGCTGTTTTTT
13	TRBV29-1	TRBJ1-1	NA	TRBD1	CSVSGQGPTEAFF	TGCAGCGTTTCAGGACAGGGGCCCACTGAAGCTTTCTTT